This TCR beta chain is drawn from a study of T cells in Graves' hyperthyroidism and ophthalmopathy. This clonotype was observed a few times. An end of the junction does not agree with germline; a read error may underlie this. Germline CDR1 and CDR2: SGHRS and YFSETQ. The CDR3 totals 16 residues. Template material for amplifying TCR beta CDR3 regions consisted of RNA transcripts. Carried out on the TCR CDR3, a first-round RT-PCR used the HTBI primer set. TCRdb reprocessed the multiplex PCR reads via MiXCR and lists one record per CDR3 protein. The sample includes 450,000 to 700,000 distinct CDR3 sequences, around 45% of them seen just once.

The sample taken for sequencing was peripheral blood or thyroid tissue (not recorded which). The gene calls are TRBV5-1 and TRBJ1-6, with 8 bases that match TRBD1. The receptor comes from an adult woman with Graves' disease, either hyperthyroidism or ophthalmopathy (not recorded which). CDR3 nucleotides: TGTGCCAGCAGCTTGGCGACAGGGGTTTGGAATTCACCCCTCCACTTT. Translating gives CASSLATGVWNSPLHF. Drawing the rest from reference TRBV5-1 and TRBJ1-6, the complete variable domain is KAGVTQTPRYLIKTRGQQVTLSCSPISGHRSVSWYQQTPGQGLQFLFEYFSETQRNKGNFPGRFSGRQFSNSRSEMNVSTLELGDSALYLCASSLATGVWNSPLHFGNGTRLTVT.